The rows below give T cell receptor beta chains drawn from one sample of a study of CD8+ T cells in alopecia areata. Generated by immunoSEQ multiplex PCR, the TCRdb table keeps only in-frame clones and is missing some. The table has around 250,000 clones, under 80% seen once; the top ten hold around 1.2%. Sequencing was performed on CD4+ T cells sorted from blood, taken at week 0. These receptors were obtained from a human donor with alopecia areata. Each CDR3 is given with its conserved first and last residue. D genes are given only for firm matches. Clone size is shown for a subset of rows, as once, few, many or a class of expanded clone.

TRBV9,.,.,TRBJ1-6,CASSVVGQDSPLHF,TGTGCCAGCAGCGTAGTAGGGCAAGATTCACCCCTCCACTTT
TRBV2,.,.,TRBJ1-5,CASSERATDPNQPQHF,TGTGCCAGCAGTGAAAGGGCAACCGACCCAAATCAGCCCCAGCATTTT
TRBV7-2,.,.,TRBJ2-5,CASNRDREETQYF,TGTGCCAGCAACCGGGACCGGGAAGAGACCCAGTACTTC
TRBV9,.,TRBD2,TRBJ2-3,CASSVDIAGAWEDTQYF,TGTGCCAGCAGCGTAGATATAGCGGGGGCTTGGGAAGATACGCAGTATTTT
TRBV27,medium-sized,.,TRBJ1-1,CASSLSEEEAFF,TGTGCCAGCAGTTTATCCGAAGAAGAAGCTTTCTTT
TRBV7-3,.,.,TRBJ2-1,CASSLGTPIGNEQFF,TGTGCCAGCAGCTTAGGGACCCCTATCGGGAATGAGCAGTTCTTC
TRBV27,.,TRBD2,TRBJ2-2,CASSPRALAGVLMLTGELFF,TGTGCCAGCAGTCCCCGGGCACTAGCGGGGGTCCTTATGCTTACCGGGGAGCTGTTTTTT
TRBV5-1,.,.,TRBJ2-6,CASSLDRAGANVLTF,TGCGCCAGCAGCTTGGACAGGGCTGGGGCCAACGTCCTGACTTTC
TRBV7-6,.,TRBD1,TRBJ2-7,CASSSQRGQGATEQYF,TGTGCCAGCAGCTCCCAGAGGGGACAGGGGGCAACCGAGCAGTACTTC
TRBV14,.,.,TRBJ1-2,CASSLIRQGHGYTF,TGTGCCAGCAGCCTAATACGGCAGGGCCATGGCTACACCTTC
TRBV7-6,.,.,TRBJ2-3,CASSPLDTQYF,TGTGCCAGCAGCCCCTTGGATACGCAGTATTTT
TRBV29-1,.,.,TRBJ2-3,CSVPNSWAYSTDTQYF,TGCAGCGTCCCGAACTCGTGGGCCTATAGCACAGATACGCAGTATTTT
TRBV9,.,.,TRBJ2-5,CASSVGTQETQYF,TGTGCCAGCAGCGTAGGGACCCAAGAGACCCAGTACTTC
TRBV9,once,TRBD2,TRBJ2-3,CASSVDPSGGAQDTQYF,TGTGCCAGCAGCGTAGACCCTAGCGGAGGAGCACAAGATACGCAGTATTTT
TRBV30,.,TRBD1,TRBJ1-2,CAWNPGQGIWYGYTF,TGTGCCTGGAATCCGGGACAGGGTATTTGGTATGGCTACACCTTC
TRBV7-6,.,.,TRBJ2-5,CASSFRRGSPQETQYF,TGTGCCAGCAGCTTTCGGCGGGGTTCACCCCAAGAGACCCAGTACTTC
TRBV7-4,.,.,TRBJ1-4,CASSLAEGSEKLFF,TGTGCCAGCAGCTTAGCTGAAGGGTCTGAAAAACTGTTTTTT
TRBV29-1,.,.,TRBJ1-1,CSVGVVMNTEAFF,TGCAGCGTTGGGGTAGTTATGAACACTGAAGCTTTCTTT
TRBV25-1,once,.,TRBJ2-7,CASSGNRRAYEQYF,TGTGCCAGCAGTGGAAACAGGAGGGCCTACGAGCAGTACTTC
TRBV2,.,TRBD1,TRBJ2-1,CASSPPGQSSYNEQFF,TGTGCCAGCAGTCCTCCGGGACAGAGCTCCTACAATGAGCAGTTCTTC
TRBV29-1,.,.,TRBJ2-1,CSAYYNEQFF,TGCAGCGCCTACTACAATGAGCAGTTCTTC
TRBV27,.,TRBD1,TRBJ2-7,CASSLSGQSGSGEQYF,TGTGCCAGCAGTTTATCGGGACAGTCAGGGTCGGGCGAGCAGTACTTC
TRBV29-1,.,.,TRBJ2-2,CSVAGLPGGPTGELFF,TGCAGCGTTGCGGGTCTTCCGGGGGGCCCTACCGGGGAGCTGTTTTTT
TRBV7-9,.,TRBD2,TRBJ2-1,CASTLGGSYNEQFF,TGTGCCAGCACCCTGGGGGGGTCCTACAATGAGCAGTTCTTC
TRBV7-8,few,TRBD1,TRBJ1-1,CASSLVGRGDTEAFF,TGTGCCAGCAGCTTAGTTGGCAGGGGGGACACTGAAGCTTTCTTT
TRBV11-1,.,TRBD1,TRBJ1-1,CASSLTRQGGDTEAFF,TGTGCCAGCAGCTTAACCCGACAGGGAGGGGACACTGAAGCTTTCTTT
TRBV19,.,.,TRBJ2-1,CASSLTGAYNEQFF,TGTGCCAGTAGTCTGACCGGGGCCTACAATGAGCAGTTCTTC
TRBV7-6,.,.,TRBJ2-5,CASSLGGEGETQYF,TGTGCCAGCAGCTTAGGGGGCGAGGGGGAGACCCAGTACTTC
TRBV5-4,.,.,TRBJ2-5,CASGSQETQYF,TGTGCCTCGGGGAGCCAAGAGACCCAGTACTTC
TRBV15,once,.,TRBJ2-3,CATSRPPGDTDTQYF,TGTGCCACCAGCAGGCCGCCGGGGGACACAGATACGCAGTATTTT
TRBV7-2,.,.,TRBJ2-7,CASSLAGTTYEQYF,TGTGCCAGCAGCTTAGCTGGGACCACCTACGAGCAGTACTTC
TRBV2,medium-sized,TRBD1,TRBJ1-4,CARRDSTAEKLFF,TGTGCCAGAAGGGACAGTACAGCTGAAAAACTGTTTTTT
TRBV6-5,.,TRBD2,TRBJ2-6,CASSQAGAGANVLTF,TGTGCCAGCAGCCAAGCGGGAGCAGGGGCCAACGTCCTGACTTTC
TRBV29-1,.,TRBD1,TRBJ1-4,CSVAGGDEKLFF,TGCAGCGTCGCAGGGGGGGATGAAAAACTGTTTTTT
TRBV7-2,.,.,TRBJ1-2,CASSWQGKDYGYTF,TGTGCCAGCAGCTGGCAGGGGAAGGACTATGGCTACACCTTC
TRBV4-1,.,.,TRBJ2-6,CASSQDQVAGANVLTF,TGCGCCAGCAGCCAAGACCAAGTAGCTGGGGCCAACGTCCTGACTTTC
TRBV7-3,.,.,TRBJ2-7,CASSLKGNYEQYF,TGTGCCAGCAGCTTAAAAGGGAACTACGAGCAGTACTTC